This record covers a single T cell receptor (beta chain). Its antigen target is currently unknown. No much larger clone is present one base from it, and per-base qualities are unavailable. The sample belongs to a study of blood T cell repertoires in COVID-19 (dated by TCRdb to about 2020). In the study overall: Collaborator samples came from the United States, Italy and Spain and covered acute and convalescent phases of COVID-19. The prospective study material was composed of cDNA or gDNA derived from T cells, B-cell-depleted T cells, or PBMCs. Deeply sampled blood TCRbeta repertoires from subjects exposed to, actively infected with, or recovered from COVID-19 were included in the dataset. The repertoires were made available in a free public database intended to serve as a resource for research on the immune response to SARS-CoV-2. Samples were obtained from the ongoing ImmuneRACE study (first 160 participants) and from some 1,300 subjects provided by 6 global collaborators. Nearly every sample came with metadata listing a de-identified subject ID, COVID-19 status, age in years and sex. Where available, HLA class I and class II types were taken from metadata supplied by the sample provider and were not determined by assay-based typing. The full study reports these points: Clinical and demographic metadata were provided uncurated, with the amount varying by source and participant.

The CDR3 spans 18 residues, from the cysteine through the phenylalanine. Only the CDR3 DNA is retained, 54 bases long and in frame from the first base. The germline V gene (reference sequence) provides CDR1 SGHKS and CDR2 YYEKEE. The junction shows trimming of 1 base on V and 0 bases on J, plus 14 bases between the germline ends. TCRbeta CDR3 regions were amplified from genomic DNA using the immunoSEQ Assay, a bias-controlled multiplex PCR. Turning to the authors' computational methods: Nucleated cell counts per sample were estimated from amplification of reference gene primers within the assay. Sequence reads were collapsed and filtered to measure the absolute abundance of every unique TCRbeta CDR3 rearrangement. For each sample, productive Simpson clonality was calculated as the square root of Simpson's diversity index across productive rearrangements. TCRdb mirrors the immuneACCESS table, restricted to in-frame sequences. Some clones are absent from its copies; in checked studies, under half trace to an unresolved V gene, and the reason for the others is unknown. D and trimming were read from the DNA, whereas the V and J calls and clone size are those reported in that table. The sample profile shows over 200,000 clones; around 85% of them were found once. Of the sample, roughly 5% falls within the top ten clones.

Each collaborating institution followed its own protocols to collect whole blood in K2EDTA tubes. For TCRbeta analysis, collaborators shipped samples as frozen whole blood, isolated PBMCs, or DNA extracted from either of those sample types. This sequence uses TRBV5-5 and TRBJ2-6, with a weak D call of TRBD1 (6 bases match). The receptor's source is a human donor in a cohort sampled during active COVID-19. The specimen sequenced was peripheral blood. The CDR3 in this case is CASSLSDRPPSGANVLTF. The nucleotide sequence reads TGTGCCAGCAGCTTGTCGGACAGACCCCCCTCTGGGGCCAACGTCCTGACTTTC.